This is a list of T cell receptor beta chains from one sample in a study of CD8+ T cells in alopecia areata. The repertoire was sequenced with immunoSEQ multiplex PCR; TCRdb's copy has only in-frame clones and lacks some. Altogether about 110,000 clones are present, 58% being singletons, with the ten largest covering around 23%. The sample comprised NKG2D-low CD8+ T cells sorted from blood. These TCRs come from a human donor with alopecia areata. The CDR3 runs from the conserved cysteine through the conserved F or W. The D gene is left open where the match is weak. Expanded clones are given a class, and other clones once, few, many or no size at all.

TRBV27	.	.	TRBJ2-5	CASSFGFQETQYF	TGTGCCAGCAGTTTTGGTTTCCAAGAGACCCAGTACTTC
TRBV7-3	.	.	TRBJ1-1	CASSLTQITKQDEAFF	TGTGCCAGCAGCTTAACGCAGATCACCAAGCAGGACGAAGCTTTCTTT
TRBV27	.	.	TRBJ2-4	CASSFGPIQYF	TGTGCCAGCAGTTTTGGGCCCATTCAGTACTTC
TRBV27	.	.	TRBJ2-1	CASSSASSYNEQFF	TGTGCCAGCAGTTCAGCGAGCTCCTACAATGAGCAGTTCTTC
TRBV15	.	.	TRBJ2-7	CATSRDLGQGLHEQYF	TGTGCCACCAGCAGAGATCTAGGGCAGGGTCTACACGAGCAGTACTTC
TRBV27	TRBD1	.	TRBJ2-7	CASSPGTAGSYEQYF	TGTGCCAGCAGTCCAGGGACAGCCGGCTCCTACGAGCAGTACTTC
TRBV13	TRBD2	.	TRBJ2-7	CASSSTSGRGYEQYF	TGTGCCAGCAGCTCGACTAGCGGGAGAGGTTACGAGCAGTACTTC
TRBV9	TRBD2	.	TRBJ2-1	CASSVGGRDNEQFF	TGTGCCAGCAGCGTGGGCGGGAGGGACAATGAGCAGTTCTTC
TRBV7-6	TRBD1	once	TRBJ2-7	CASSPGQGATYEQYF	TGTGCCAGCAGCCCGGGACAGGGGGCGACCTACGAGCAGTACTTC
TRBV7-6	TRBD2	few	TRBJ2-3	CASSLDISGSVTDTQYF	TGTGCCAGCAGCTTAGATATTAGCGGGAGCGTCACAGATACGCAGTATTTT
TRBV7-9	TRBD2	.	TRBJ2-7	CASSGTSGTYEQYF	TGTGCCAGCAGCGGCACTAGCGGGACCTACGAGCAGTACTTC